The T cell receptor beta chain under discussion was sequenced for a study of T cells in women clearing cervical HPV infection. For the study at large: Cases: HPV16-related CIN3 or worse on histology, 2 invasive cancers. Blood came at first lesion visit for cases, post-clearance for controls. Study-level points and caveats: Repertoire richness, not evenness, was significantly elevated in CIN3+ cases versus controls.

On this clone: Antigen specificity is unknown. Coverage ceases 3 residues before the CDR3 finishes, and the germline J gene fills in the end.

Germline values: CDR1 MNHNS, CDR2 SASEGT. V was clipped by 2 bases and J by 5 bases; unmatched bases: 9. The CDR3 spans 18 residues. TCRdb's copy holds only in-frame clones and misses some; the assay was immunoSEQ multiplex PCR. The table lists under 50,000 clones. This TCR was recovered from a woman between 18 and 75 years old with a cervical HPV16 infection that either progressed to CIN3+ or cleared (not recorded which). The V call is TRBV6-1, the J call TRBJ2-2; 12 nucleotides match TRBD2. The sequenced material came from blood buffy coat. CDR3 protein: CASSERASGRAGTGELFF. Partial CDR3 DNA: TGTGCCAGCAGTGAAAGGGCTAGCGGGAGGGCCGGTACCGGGGAG.